This TCR beta chain was sequenced during a study of PD-1 blockade in classical Hodgkin lymphoma. The study, taken as a whole, reports: Reported baseline diversity: healthy donors highest, relapsed/refractory patients lowest.

The germline V gene encodes CDR1 MNHEY and CDR2 SMNVEV (reference sequence). CDR3 length: 13 amino acids. V lost 4 bases and J 7 bases, leaving 11 bases between the germline ends. Comments on this clone: Its specificity is unknown.

Time point defined: cycle 4 day 1 (C4D1), after five to seven weeks of nivolumab. All patients relapsed after autologous stem cell transplantation, and brentuximab vedotin exposure varied. Data came from immunoSEQ multiplex PCR; TCRdb stores just in-frame clones and leaves some out. The table records 46,000 or so clones, about three quarters of them present only once. The chain couples TRBV27 to TRBJ2-4, with D possibly TRBD2 on 5 matching bases. The clonotype comes from a human donor with classical Hodgkin lymphoma. Sample: peripheral blood mononuclear cells (PBMCs), taken before the fourth cycle of nivolumab. CDR3 sequence (DNA): TGTGCCAGCAGTTCTAACGGGGATAACATTCAGTACTTC. Translated, it gives CASSSNGDNIQYF.